This TCR beta chain is from a study of T-cell reconstitution after alpha-beta-depleted transplantation in children. Construction of the TCRbeta library involved unique molecular identifiers. MiXCR, applied by TCRdb to the PCR reads, yields one record per CDR3 protein. The sample holds some 520,000 distinct CDR3 sequences, 32% seen once. This CDR3 has 14 amino acids. V shed 6 bases and J 9 bases; nucleotides not matched to a gene: 8. This receptor was identified in a human donor who donated a stem cell graft to a child with aplastic anemia. The rearrangement uses TRBV12-3 or TRBV12-4 and TRBJ2-7; 13 nucleotides match TRBD2. Sequences were derived from PBMCs from the stem cell graft donor, sampled from the stem cell graft. DNA for the CDR3: TGTGCCAGCAGCCCCGGGACTAGCGGGATGTTGCAGTACTTC. It yields the protein CASSPGTSGMLQYF.